These 5 T cell receptor beta chains share one sample of origin, sequenced in a study of blood T cell repertoires in COVID-19. TCRdb's table, derived via immunoSEQ multiplex PCR, lists solely in-frame clones and lacks some. The sample lists 250,000 to 350,000 clones, approximately 92% seen once, with 1.1% in the top ten. The sequenced sample consisted of PBMCs or T cells enriched from blood (not recorded which). The origin of the receptors is a woman aged 25 to 45 who had recovered from COVID-19.

The gene calls are TRBV2 and TRBJ1-2; a possible D gene is TRBD1 (6 bases). V was trimmed by 6 bases and J by 4 bases, leaving 15 bases between them. CDR1 is SNHLY, CDR2 FYNNEI, per germline. The CDR3 covers 14 residues. In DNA, the CDR3 is TGTGCCAGCAGCGCCGACAGGCCCTTCTATGGCTACACCTTC. As protein: CASSADRPFYGYTF. Complete variable domain (other parts from reference TRBV2 and TRBJ1-2): EPEVTQTPSHQVTQMGQEVILRCVPISNHLYFYWYRQILGQKVEFLVSFYNNEISEKSEIFDDQFSVERPDGSNFTLKIRSTKLEDSAMYFCASSADRPFYGYTFGSGTRLTVV.

The chain recombines TRBV6-6 with TRBJ2-6; maybe TRBD2 (6 bases). Trimming shortened V by 5 bases and J by 0 bases, and 20 bases separated the two germline ends. The CDR3 is 19 amino acids. The germline V gene encodes CDR1 MNHNY and CDR2 SVGAGI (reference sequence). The CDR3 reads CASSLTLAVSDSGANVLTF. The CDR3 DNA reads TGTGCCAGCAGTCTCACCTTAGCGGTTTCGGACTCTGGGGCCAACGTCCTGACTTTC.

CDR3: CASSTLGGYTEAFF. In DNA form, the CDR3 reads TGTGCCAGCAGTACCTTGGGGGGTTACACTGAAGCTTTCTTT. The chain uses TRBV28 and TRBJ1-1; D is possibly TRBD1 (5 bases). Germline CDR1 MDHEN, CDR2 SYDVKM. The V end was cut by 5 bases, the J end by 3 bases, with 13 bases between. CDR3 length: 14 residues.

CDR3 loop: CASSVRTSDYEQFF. DNA of the CDR3: TGTGCCAGCAGCGTACGCACTAGCGACTATGAGCAGTTCTTC. The chain uses TRBV9 and TRBJ2-1; 7 bases are shared with TRBD2. The CDR3 extends over 14 amino acids. With 1 base clipped from V and 8 bases from J, the junction kept 6 bases outside the gene matches. The germline V gene has CDR1 SGDLS and CDR2 YYNGEE.

This sequence joins TRBV7-2 and TRBJ1-2; TRBD1 matches 8 bases. V lost 6 bases and J lost 4; bases outside the gene matches: 10. Germline V gene lookup returns CDR1 SGHTA and CDR2 FQGNSA. The CDR3 has 15 amino acids. CDR3 sequence reads: CASRLRTGQGYGYTF. The CDR3 coding sequence is TGTGCCAGCAGGCTTAGAACCGGACAGGGCTATGGCTACACCTTC. Together with reference TRBV7-2 and TRBJ1-2, the CDR3 gives the full variable domain: GAGVSQSPSNKVTEKGKDVELRCDPISGHTALYWYRQSLGQGLEFLIYFQGNSAPDKSGLPSDRFSAERTGGSVSTLTIQRTQQEDSAVYLCASRLRTGQGYGYTFGSGTRLTVV.